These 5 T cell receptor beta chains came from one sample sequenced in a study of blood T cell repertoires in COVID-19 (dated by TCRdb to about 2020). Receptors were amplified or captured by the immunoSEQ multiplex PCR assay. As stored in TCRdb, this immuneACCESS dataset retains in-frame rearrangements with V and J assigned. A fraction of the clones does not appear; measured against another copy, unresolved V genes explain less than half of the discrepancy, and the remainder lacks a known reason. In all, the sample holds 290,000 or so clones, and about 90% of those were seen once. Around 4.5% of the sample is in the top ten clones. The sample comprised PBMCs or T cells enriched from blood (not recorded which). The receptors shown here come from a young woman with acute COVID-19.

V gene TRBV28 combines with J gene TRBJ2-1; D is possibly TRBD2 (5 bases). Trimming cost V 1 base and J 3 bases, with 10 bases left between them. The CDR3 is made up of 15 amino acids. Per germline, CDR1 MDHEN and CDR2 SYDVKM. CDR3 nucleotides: TGTGCCAGCAGTTTATCGAGCGGAGTCTACAATGAGCAGTTCTTC. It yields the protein CASSLSSGVYNEQFF.

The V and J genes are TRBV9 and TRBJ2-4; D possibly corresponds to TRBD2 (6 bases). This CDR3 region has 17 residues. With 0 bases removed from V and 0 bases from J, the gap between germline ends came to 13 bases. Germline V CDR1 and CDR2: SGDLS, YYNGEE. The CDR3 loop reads CASSVAGSGVAKNIQYF. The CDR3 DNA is TGTGCCAGCAGCGTAGCGGGTAGCGGAGTAGCCAAAAACATTCAGTACTTC.

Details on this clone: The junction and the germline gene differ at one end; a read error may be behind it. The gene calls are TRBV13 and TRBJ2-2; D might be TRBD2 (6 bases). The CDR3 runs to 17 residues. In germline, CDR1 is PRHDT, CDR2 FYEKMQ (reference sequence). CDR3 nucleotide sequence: TGTGCCAGCAGCCCTACTTCCGGGACTCCGACCACCCGGGAGCTGTTTTTT. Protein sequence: CASSPTSGTPTTRELFF.

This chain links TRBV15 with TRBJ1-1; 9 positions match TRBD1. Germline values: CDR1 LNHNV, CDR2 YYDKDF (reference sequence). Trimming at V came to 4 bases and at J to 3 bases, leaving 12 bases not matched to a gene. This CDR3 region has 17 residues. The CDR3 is CATSNWDRVRGDTEAFF. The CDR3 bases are TGTGCCACCAGCAATTGGGACAGGGTGAGGGGGGACACTGAAGCTTTCTTT. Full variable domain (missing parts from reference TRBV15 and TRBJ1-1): DAMVIQNPRYQVTQFGKPVTLSCSQTLNHNVMYWYQQKSSQAPKLLFHYYDKDFNNEADTPDNFQSRRPNTSFCFLDIRSPGLGDTAMYLCATSNWDRVRGDTEAFFGQGTRLTVV.

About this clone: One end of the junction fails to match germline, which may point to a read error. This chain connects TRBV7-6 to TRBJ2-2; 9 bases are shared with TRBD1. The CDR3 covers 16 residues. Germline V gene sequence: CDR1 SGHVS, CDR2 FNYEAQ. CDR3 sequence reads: CASSARQGVNIGELFF. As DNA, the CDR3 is TGTGCCAGCAGCGCCCGACAGGGGGTAAACATCGGGGAGCTGTTTTTT.